These T cell receptor beta chains were read from a single sample in a study of CD8 T cell repertoires and HIV-1 epitope variants. Method: immunoSEQ multiplex PCR; TCRdb's copy keeps in-frame clones and lacks some. Among under 100,000 clones, over 70% were seen once, and the ten largest hold roughly 25%. Sequencing was performed on uncultured baseline CD8+ T cells from peripheral blood mononuclear cells (PBMCs). These receptors were obtained from a male donor with HIV. The CDR3 runs from the conserved cysteine through the conserved F or W. The order of the fields is J gene, V gene, clone size, D gene, CDR3 protein, CDR3 DNA. D genes are given only for firm matches. Only part of the rows carry a size: once, few, many, or a class if the clone is expanded.

j_gene: TRBJ1-4
v_gene: TRBV15
abundance: few
d_gene: TRBD1
CDR3aa: CATSRDRQGGRNSEKLFF
CDR3nt: TGTGCCACCAGCAGAGATCGACAGGGAGGGCGGAATAGTGAAAAACTGTTTTTT

j_gene: TRBJ1-2
v_gene: TRBV5-4
abundance: NA
d_gene: TRBD1
CDR3aa: CASSYMTGWVGYTF
CDR3nt: TGTGCCAGCAGCTATATGACAGGGTGGGTTGGCTACACCTTC

j_gene: TRBJ2-3
v_gene: TRBV4-1
abundance: NA
d_gene: TRBD2
CDR3aa: CASSLTSFDTQYF
CDR3nt: TGCGCCAGCAGCCTGACTAGCTTTGATACGCAGTATTTT

j_gene: TRBJ1-5
v_gene: TRBV19
abundance: few
d_gene: TRBD1
CDR3aa: CASSIGDSSNQPQHF
CDR3nt: TGTGCCAGTAGTATAGGGGACAGTTCCAATCAGCCCCAGCATTTT

j_gene: TRBJ1-4
v_gene: TRBV5-6
abundance: NA
d_gene: NA
CDR3aa: CASSLGGREKLFF
CDR3nt: TGTGCCAGCAGCTTGGGGGGTCGAGAAAAACTGTTTTTT

j_gene: TRBJ1-5
v_gene: TRBV19
abundance: NA
d_gene: NA
CDR3aa: CASSMYREDQPQHF
CDR3nt: TGTGCCAGTAGTATGTACAGGGAGGATCAGCCCCAGCATTTT

j_gene: TRBJ1-2
v_gene: TRBV19
abundance: few
d_gene: NA
CDR3aa: CASSIGLQGGYGYTF
CDR3nt: TGTGCCAGTAGTATCGGACTACAGGGTGGCTATGGCTACACCTTC

j_gene: TRBJ2-5
v_gene: TRBV7-9
abundance: NA
d_gene: NA
CDR3aa: CASSFSNPIRETQYF
CDR3nt: TGTGCCAGCAGCTTTTCTAACCCGATCCGAGAGACCCAGTACTTC

j_gene: TRBJ1-1
v_gene: TRBV5-1
abundance: NA
d_gene: NA
CDR3aa: CASSSRGHTNTEAFF
CDR3nt: TGCGCCAGCAGCTCCCGGGGACATACGAACACTGAAGCTTTCTTT

j_gene: TRBJ1-1
v_gene: TRBV30
abundance: NA
d_gene: NA
CDR3aa: CAWADRMNTEAFF
CDR3nt: TGTGCCTGGGCTGACAGGATGAACACTGAAGCTTTCTTT

j_gene: TRBJ1-6
v_gene: TRBV5-8
abundance: once
d_gene: NA
CDR3aa: CASSLGGGLSPLHF
CDR3nt: TGTGCCAGCAGCTTGGGTGGGGGCTTGTCACCCCTCCACTTT

j_gene: TRBJ2-1
v_gene: TRBV28
abundance: once
d_gene: TRBD1
CDR3aa: CASSLNPGQGYNEQFF
CDR3nt: TGTGCCAGCAGTCTAAATCCGGGACAGGGCTACAATGAGCAGTTCTTC

j_gene: TRBJ1-2
v_gene: TRBV18
abundance: NA
d_gene: TRBD1
CDR3aa: CASSPATGNYGYTF
CDR3nt: TGTGCCAGCTCACCTGCGACAGGGAACTATGGCTACACCTTC

j_gene: TRBJ2-2
v_gene: TRBV6-4
abundance: NA
d_gene: TRBD2
CDR3aa: CASSRLAGGTGELFF
CDR3nt: TGTGCCAGCAGTCGACTAGCGGGGGGTACCGGGGAGCTGTTTTTT

j_gene: TRBJ2-3
v_gene: TRBV5-1
abundance: NA
d_gene: TRBD2
CDR3aa: CASSPTSGDADTQYF
CDR3nt: TGCGCCAGCAGCCCAACTAGCGGGGATGCAGATACGCAGTATTTT

j_gene: TRBJ2-7
v_gene: TRBV6-1
abundance: NA
d_gene: NA
CDR3aa: CASSEPRWNEQYF
CDR3nt: TGTGCCAGCAGTGAACCCCGGTGGAACGAGCAGTACTTC

j_gene: TRBJ2-7
v_gene: TRBV5-4
abundance: few
d_gene: TRBD2
CDR3aa: CASSLMASGSNSYEQYF
CDR3nt: TGTGCCAGCAGCTTGATGGCTAGCGGGAGCAATTCCTACGAGCAGTACTTC

j_gene: TRBJ2-1
v_gene: TRBV7-2
abundance: NA
d_gene: TRBD2
CDR3aa: CASSPLANSYNEQFF
CDR3nt: TGTGCCAGCAGCCCACTAGCGAACTCCTACAATGAGCAGTTCTTC

j_gene: TRBJ1-1
v_gene: TRBV11-2
abundance: NA
d_gene: NA
CDR3aa: CASSLTQRNTEAFF
CDR3nt: TGTGCCAGCAGCTTAACACAGAGGAACACTGAAGCTTTCTTT

j_gene: TRBJ2-3
v_gene: TRBV27
abundance: NA
d_gene: TRBD1
CDR3aa: CASSTGTGTDTQYF
CDR3nt: TGTGCCAGCAGTACCGGGACAGGCACAGATACGCAGTATTTT

j_gene: TRBJ2-3
v_gene: TRBV5-3
abundance: few
d_gene: NA
CDR3aa: CARSGPGPTPDTQYF
CDR3nt: TGTGCCAGAAGCGGTCCGGGACCCACCCCAGATACGCAGTATTTT

j_gene: TRBJ2-3
v_gene: TRBV5-1
abundance: NA
d_gene: NA
CDR3aa: CANLWWGSSTDTQYF
CDR3nt: TGCGCCAACCTCTGGTGGGGGTCTAGCACAGATACGCAGTATTTT

j_gene: TRBJ2-7
v_gene: TRBV7-9
abundance: once
d_gene: NA
CDR3aa: CASSLERVNSGQYF
CDR3nt: TGTGCCAGCAGCTTAGAACGGGTGAACTCAGGGCAGTACTTC

j_gene: TRBJ2-7
v_gene: TRBV7-3
abundance: few
d_gene: NA
CDR3aa: CASSLTRDQEQYF
CDR3nt: TGTGCCAGCAGCTTAACGAGAGATCAGGAGCAGTACTTC

j_gene: TRBJ1-2
v_gene: TRBV6-6
abundance: NA
d_gene: NA
CDR3aa: CASSPVVVNYGYTF
CDR3nt: TGTGCCAGCAGCCCCGTCGTAGTTAACTATGGCTACACCTTC

j_gene: TRBJ1-5
v_gene: TRBV27
abundance: NA
d_gene: TRBD1
CDR3aa: CASRRGQGQYQPQHF
CDR3nt: TGTGCCAGCAGGAGGGGACAGGGCCAATATCAGCCCCAGCATTTT

j_gene: TRBJ2-5
v_gene: TRBV7-2
abundance: NA
d_gene: NA
CDR3aa: CASSLGGRGQETQYF
CDR3nt: TGTGCCAGCAGCTTAGGGGGCAGGGGTCAAGAGACCCAGTACTTC

j_gene: TRBJ1-3
v_gene: TRBV4-2
abundance: NA
d_gene: NA
CDR3aa: CASSQEAPGAPGNTIYF
CDR3nt: TGTGCCAGCAGCCAAGAGGCACCAGGGGCGCCTGGAAACACCATATATTTT

j_gene: TRBJ1-6
v_gene: TRBV7-3
abundance: NA
d_gene: NA
CDR3aa: CASSLTGGKDSPLHF
CDR3nt: TGTGCCAGCAGCTTAACTGGGGGGAAAGATTCACCCCTCCACTTT

j_gene: TRBJ1-4
v_gene: TRBV7-7
abundance: NA
d_gene: NA
CDR3aa: CASSPQGLNEKLFF
CDR3nt: TGTGCCAGCAGCCCCCAGGGGTTAAATGAAAAACTGTTTTTT

j_gene: TRBJ2-5
v_gene: TRBV20-1
abundance: NA
d_gene: NA
CDR3aa: CSARVVETQYF
CDR3nt: TGCAGTGCTAGAGTTGTGGAGACCCAGTACTTC

j_gene: TRBJ2-1
v_gene: TRBV7-9
abundance: NA
d_gene: NA
CDR3aa: CASSLGGHNEQFF
CDR3nt: TGTGCCAGCAGCTTAGGGGGGCACAATGAGCAGTTCTTC

j_gene: TRBJ1-1
v_gene: TRBV27
abundance: NA
d_gene: NA
CDR3aa: CASSSMYTEAFF
CDR3nt: TGTGCCAGCAGCAGCATGTACACTGAAGCTTTCTTT

j_gene: TRBJ1-5
v_gene: TRBV30
abundance: NA
d_gene: NA
CDR3aa: CAWSSGQGVGNQPQHF
CDR3nt: TGTGCCTGGAGTTCCGGGCAGGGAGTCGGCAATCAGCCCCAGCATTTT

j_gene: TRBJ2-5
v_gene: TRBV25-1
abundance: NA
d_gene: NA
CDR3aa: CASSEPQARETQYF
CDR3nt: TGTGCCAGCAGTGAACCGCAGGCGCGGGAGACCCAGTACTTC

j_gene: TRBJ2-3
v_gene: TRBV5-6
abundance: NA
d_gene: NA
CDR3aa: CASSPSGPNLYTQYF
CDR3nt: TGTGCCAGCAGCCCTTCGGGGCCCAACCTTTATACGCAGTATTTT

j_gene: TRBJ1-3
v_gene: TRBV10-2
abundance: NA
d_gene: NA
CDR3aa: CASSDHRRTGNTIYF
CDR3nt: TGCGCCAGCAGTGACCACCGCCGAACTGGAAACACCATATATTTT

j_gene: TRBJ1-5
v_gene: TRBV4-3
abundance: few
d_gene: NA
CDR3aa: CASSQDWGQPQHF
CDR3nt: TGCGCCAGCAGCCAAGACTGGGGACAGCCCCAGCATTTT

j_gene: TRBJ2-3
v_gene: TRBV7-3
abundance: NA
d_gene: NA
CDR3aa: CASSQGGTDTQYF
CDR3nt: TGTGCCAGCAGCCAAGGGGGGACAGATACGCAGTATTTT

j_gene: TRBJ2-7
v_gene: TRBV7-9
abundance: NA
d_gene: NA
CDR3aa: CASSLSPDYEQYF
CDR3nt: TGTGCCAGCAGCTTAAGCCCTGACTACGAGCAGTACTTC

j_gene: TRBJ2-5
v_gene: TRBV28
abundance: NA
d_gene: NA
CDR3aa: CASSYGAETQYF
CDR3nt: TGTGCCAGCAGTTACGGCGCGGAGACCCAGTACTTC

j_gene: TRBJ1-1
v_gene: TRBV7-3
abundance: NA
d_gene: NA
CDR3aa: CASSLGGEAEAFF
CDR3nt: TGTGCCAGCAGCTTAGGAGGGGAAGCTGAAGCTTTCTTT

j_gene: TRBJ2-5
v_gene: TRBV5-1
abundance: NA
d_gene: TRBD1
CDR3aa: CASSLGTGIAQETQYF
CDR3nt: TGCGCCAGCAGCTTAGGGACAGGGATCGCCCAAGAGACCCAGTACTTC

j_gene: TRBJ2-5
v_gene: TRBV7-6
abundance: once
d_gene: NA
CDR3aa: CASSSGTGIGETQYF
CDR3nt: TGTGCCAGCAGCTCCGGGACCGGGATAGGAGAGACCCAGTACTTC

j_gene: TRBJ2-5
v_gene: TRBV7-7
abundance: NA
d_gene: TRBD1
CDR3aa: CASSRTGGQETQYF
CDR3nt: TGTGCCAGCAGCCGGACAGGGGGCCAGGAGACCCAGTACTTC

j_gene: TRBJ2-7
v_gene: TRBV4-3
abundance: NA
d_gene: NA
CDR3aa: CASSQGGADYVYEQYF
CDR3nt: TGCGCCAGCAGCCAAGGGGGAGCGGATTATGTCTACGAGCAGTACTTC

j_gene: TRBJ2-5
v_gene: TRBV7-6
abundance: NA
d_gene: NA
CDR3aa: CASSLEKTQYF
CDR3nt: TGTGCCAGCAGCTTAGAGAAGACCCAGTACTTC

j_gene: TRBJ2-5
v_gene: TRBV18
abundance: once
d_gene: TRBD2
CDR3aa: CASSRTSGGEETQYF
CDR3nt: TGTGCCAGCTCCCGGACTAGCGGGGGAGAAGAGACCCAGTACTTC

j_gene: TRBJ1-1
v_gene: TRBV11-2
abundance: few
d_gene: NA
CDR3aa: CASSSVQGLGTEAFF
CDR3nt: TGTGCCAGCAGCTCAGTTCAGGGGCTGGGCACTGAAGCTTTCTTT

j_gene: TRBJ2-1
v_gene: TRBV6-5
abundance: NA
d_gene: TRBD2
CDR3aa: CASSYSGLGIGNEQFF
CDR3nt: TGTGCCAGCAGTTACTCAGGACTAGGGATCGGGAATGAGCAGTTCTTC

j_gene: TRBJ2-3
v_gene: TRBV27
abundance: NA
d_gene: NA
CDR3aa: CASSAWGGGGDTQYF
CDR3nt: TGTGCCAGCAGTGCCTGGGGAGGAGGGGGGGATACGCAGTATTTT

j_gene: TRBJ2-3
v_gene: TRBV5-4
abundance: NA
d_gene: NA
CDR3aa: CASQPNTDTQYF
CDR3nt: TGTGCCAGCCAGCCCAACACAGATACGCAGTATTTT

j_gene: TRBJ2-3
v_gene: TRBV9
abundance: few
d_gene: TRBD2
CDR3aa: CASNRGVYTDTQYF
CDR3nt: TGTGCCAGCAATCGGGGGGTGTACACAGATACGCAGTATTTT

j_gene: TRBJ1-6
v_gene: TRBV27
abundance: NA
d_gene: NA
CDR3aa: CASTGSIPYNSPLHF
CDR3nt: TGTGCCAGCACAGGGTCGATCCCCTATAATTCACCCCTCCACTTT